This T cell receptor beta chain was sequenced during a study of CD8 T cells in Susac syndrome. Bulk CD8+ and CD4+ cells came from magnetic negative isolation; CD8+ TEMRA by FACS. With random hexamers, 0.5 to 1 ug RNA was reverse transcribed. The TCR beta CDR3 was amplified by immunoSEQ multiplex PCR across 54 Vbeta, 13 Jbeta. TCRdb re-analysed the immunoSEQ multiplex PCR reads in MiXCR, keeping a single row per CDR3 protein. In the table there are 150,000 to 200,000 distinct CDR3 sequences, roughly 96% of which are singletons. This clonotype was sampled from a human donor with multiple sclerosis. Sequences were obtained from CD8+ T cells from PBMCs.

CDR3 sequence: CATSSDRGLGQPQHF. In DNA, the CDR3 is TGTGCCACCAGCAGCGACAGGGGGCTAGGACAGCCCCAGCATTTT. V is TRBV15 and J is TRBJ1-5, with 10 positions matching TRBD1. This CDR3 region has 15 residues. V lost 3 bases, J lost 7 bases, and 6 bases stayed unmatched. Germline lookup yields CDR1 LNHNV and CDR2 YYDKDF (reference sequence).